This entry concerns a single T cell receptor beta chain. Its antigen is not identified. The assay was immunoSEQ multiplex PCR, and TCRdb's table has in-frame clones only and misses some. The sample yields around 70,000 clones, 87% seen once. The entry originates in a study of radiotherapy plus CTLA-4 blockade in lung cancer. Overall study context: Objective response rate was about 18%; disease control rate, 31%.

The CDR3 loop spans 13 amino acids. Germline assignment: CDR1 MNHNS and CDR2 SASEGT. Between the trimmed V and J ends, which lost 2 bases and 3 bases, there was a span of 7 bases. Study-level findings and limits: Radiotherapy plus ipilimumab was followed by expansion in blood of tumor-derived TCR clones.

This specimen consisted of peripheral blood, obtained from a patient treated with radiotherapy plus ipilimumab. The chain links TRBV6-1 to TRBJ1-1, with TRBD1 as a possible D gene (5 bases). The TCR sequence derives from a human donor with non-small cell lung cancer that progressed on radiotherapy plus ipilimumab. The DNA of the CDR3 is TGTGCCAGCAGTGAAACCAGGGACACTGAAGCTTTCTTT. Translating it yields CASSETRDTEAFF.